Below are 16 T cell receptor beta chains sequenced from a single sample in a study of blood T cell repertoires in COVID-19. Repertoires were generated with immunoSEQ multiplex PCR, while TCRdb's copy carries only in-frame clones and drops some. Here the sample spans about 70,000 clones, approximately 89% being singletons. The sample comprised peripheral blood. These receptors were obtained from a human donor in a cohort sampled during active COVID-19.

The chain's CDR3 is CASSRGTGVGQETQYF. CDR3 nucleotide sequence: TGTGCCAGTAGTCGCGGGACAGGGGTCGGCCAAGAGACCCAGTACTTC. The V and J genes are TRBV19 and TRBJ2-5; 10 nucleotides agree with TRBD1. The CDR3 sequence is 16 residues long. V lost 5 bases, J lost 1 base, and 7 bases stayed unmatched. Germline V gives CDR1 LNHDA, CDR2 SQIVND (reference sequence).

This clone has just a few counts. V is TRBV7-2 and J is TRBJ2-5; 11 nucleotides align to TRBD2. Looked up from germline, CDR1 is SGHTA and CDR2 is FQGNSA. CDR3 length: 16 residues. V gave up 4 bases and J gave up 4 bases; unmatched junction bases: 8. The CDR3, as DNA: TGTGCCAGCAGCTCCCTCCTAGCGGGGGGACGAGAGACCCAGTACTTC. Translating it yields CASSSLLAGGRETQYF.

The chain couples TRBV28 to TRBJ2-3; TRBD2 matches 8 bases. CDR3 size: 16 residues. Germline V gene lookup returns CDR1 MDHEN and CDR2 SYDVKM. Trimming cost V 9 bases and J 3 bases; bases outside gene matches: 14. CDR3 loop: CASHTPSGSGTDTQYF. CDR3 DNA: TGTGCCAGTCATACACCGAGCGGGAGTGGTACAGATACGCAGTATTTT.

This rearrangement joins TRBV4-1 to TRBJ1-4, with D perhaps TRBD1 (5 bases). Germline values: CDR1 MGHRA, CDR2 YSYEKL. This CDR3 comprises 17 residues. V lost 6 bases and J 6 bases, leaving 23 bases between the germline ends. The CDR3 nucleotides are TGCGCCAGCAGGGCCCGGCAGGGAAGGGTTAGAGATGAAAAACTGTTTTTT. Its protein is CASRARQGRVRDEKLFF.

CDR3 coding DNA: TGTGCCAGCAGTGTCGGGGGGCGCACTGAAGCTTTCTTT. Residues: CASSVGGRTEAFF. The rearrangement joins TRBV2 to TRBJ1-1, with D perhaps matching TRBD1 (6 bases). This CDR3 is 13 amino acids long. CDR1 is SNHLY and CDR2 is FYNNEI in the germline V gene. The V gene lost 4 bases and the J gene lost 4 bases, with 10 bases spanning the gap.

This chain links TRBV7-9 with TRBJ2-7; D uncertain. This CDR3 is built from 11 residues. V was cut by 5 bases and J by 2 bases, with 4 bases left in between. The germline V gene encodes CDR1 SEHNR and CDR2 FQNEAQ (reference sequence). In nucleotides, the CDR3 is TGTGCCAGCAGCCGAGCCTACGAGCAGTACTTC. This encodes CASSRAYEQYF.

The chain uses TRBV6-5 and TRBJ2-7; D perhaps matches TRBD1 (6 bases). The CDR3 length is 13 residues. Trimming left V 6 bases short and J 1 base short, with 10 bases between. Germline V gene sequence: CDR1 MNHEY, CDR2 SVGAGI. The CDR3 loop reads CASRRQVSYEQYF. CDR3 sequence (DNA): TGTGCCAGCAGAAGACAGGTTTCCTACGAGCAGTACTTC.

The rearrangement joins TRBV11-3 to TRBJ2-3; D is unclear. Trimming shortened V by 5 bases and J by 5 bases, and 5 bases separated the two germline ends. Germline CDR1 SGHNT, CDR2 YENEEA. CDR3 length equals 11 residues. The chain's CDR3 is CASSRLDTQYF. The CDR3 nucleotides read TGTGCCAGCAGCCGGTTAGATACGCAGTATTTT.

This clone has only one observation. The chain links TRBV5-1 to TRBJ2-4, with unresolved D. The CDR3 has 16 residues. Germline V CDR1 and CDR2: SGHRS, YFSETQ. Trimming removed 3 bases at V and 0 bases at J, with 13 bases between. The CDR3 sequence: CASSYQEGLAKNIQYF. Here the CDR3 DNA reads TGCGCCAGCAGCTACCAGGAAGGCCTAGCCAAAAACATTCAGTACTTC.

The CDR3 protein is CASRWGPEAFF. Here the CDR3 DNA reads TGTGCCAGCAGATGGGGGCCGGAAGCTTTCTTT. V usage is TRBV2 and J usage is TRBJ1-1, with D perhaps TRBD1 (6 bases). Trimming removed 6 bases at V and 8 bases at J, with 10 bases between. Germline V gives CDR1 SNHLY, CDR2 FYNNEI. The CDR3 contains 11 residues.

V usage is TRBV19 and J usage is TRBJ1-3; D is unclear. The germline V gene has CDR1 LNHDA and CDR2 SQIVND (reference sequence). The CDR3 runs 17 residues. Trimming took off 4 bases at V and 0 bases at J, with 16 bases between the two ends. CDR3: CASSTRTGLTSGNTIYF. The CDR3 region has the DNA TGTGCCAGTAGTACTAGAACTGGACTGACCTCTGGAAACACCATATATTTT.

CDR3 in amino acids: CASSPRQGQGYGYTF. The CDR3 DNA reads TGTGCCAGCAGCCCAAGACAGGGGCAGGGCTATGGCTACACCTTC. The rearrangement joins TRBV7-8 to TRBJ1-2, with 8 bases that match TRBD1. Germline CDR1 is SGHVS and CDR2 is FQNEAQ. This CDR3 has 15 residues. V lost 5 bases and J lost 4; bases outside the gene matches: 9.

This rearrangement joins TRBV11-2 to TRBJ2-7, with 7 bases identical to TRBD1. The V gene's germline CDR1 is SGHAT and CDR2 FQNNGV. Trimming took 5 bases from V and 5 from J; bases not matched to a gene: 6. The CDR3 runs to 13 residues. The CDR3 bases are TGTGCCAGCAGCCGAACAGGGGTCCACGAGCAGTACTTC. Its translation is CASSRTGVHEQYF. The full variable domain, completed using reference TRBV11-2 and TRBJ2-7, is EAGVAQSPRYKIIEKRQSVAFWCNPISGHATLYWYQQILGQGPKLLIQFQNNGVVDDSQLPKDRFSAERLKGVDSTLKIQPAKLEDSAVYLCASSRTGVHEQYFGPGTRLTVT.

V usage is TRBV4-2 and J usage is TRBJ1-6; 8 bases are a match to TRBD1. Germline trimming cut 6 bases from V and 5 bases from J; bases unmatched to any gene: 6. CDR3 length: 15 residues. Per the germline V gene, CDR1 is LGHNA and CDR2 is YNFKEQ. The DNA of the CDR3 is TGTGCCAGCAGTCGACAGGGGAAGGATAATTCACCCCTCCACTTT. Encoded protein: CASSRQGKDNSPLHF.

The chain links TRBV5-6 to TRBJ2-1, with 8 bases that match TRBD1. Germline V gives CDR1 SGHDT, CDR2 YYEEEE. The CDR3 runs to 14 residues. With 2 bases clipped from V and 8 bases from J, the junction kept 6 bases outside the gene matches. The CDR3 sequence: CASSFGQGGDEQFF. Written as DNA, the CDR3 is TGTGCCAGCAGCTTTGGACAGGGCGGCGATGAGCAGTTCTTC.

The chain uses TRBV5-5 and TRBJ1-1; D uncertain. The CDR3 covers 13 residues. The V and J ends lost 2 bases and 8 bases respectively, with 13 bases between them. CDR1 is SGHKS and CDR2 is YYEKEE in the germline V gene (reference sequence). The CDR3 coding sequence is TGTGCCAGCAGCTTTGGGATGGGAGTCGAAGCTTTCTTT. This codes for CASSFGMGVEAFF.